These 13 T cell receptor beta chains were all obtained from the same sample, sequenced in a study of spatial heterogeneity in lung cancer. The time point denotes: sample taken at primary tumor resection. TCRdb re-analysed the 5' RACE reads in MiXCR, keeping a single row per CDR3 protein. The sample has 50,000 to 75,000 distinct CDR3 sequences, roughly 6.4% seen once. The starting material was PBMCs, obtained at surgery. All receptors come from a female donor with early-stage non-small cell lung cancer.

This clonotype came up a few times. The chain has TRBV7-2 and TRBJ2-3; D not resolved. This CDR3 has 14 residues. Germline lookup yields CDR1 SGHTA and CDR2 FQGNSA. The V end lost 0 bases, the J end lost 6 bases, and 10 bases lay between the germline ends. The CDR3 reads CASSLASTGDTQYF. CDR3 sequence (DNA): TGTGCCAGCAGCTTAGCGAGTACCGGGGATACGCAGTATTTT.

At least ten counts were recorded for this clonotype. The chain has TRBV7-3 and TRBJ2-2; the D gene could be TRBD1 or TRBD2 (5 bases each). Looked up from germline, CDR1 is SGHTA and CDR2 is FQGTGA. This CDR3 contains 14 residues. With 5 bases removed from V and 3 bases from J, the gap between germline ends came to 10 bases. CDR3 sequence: CASSRDRDTGELFF. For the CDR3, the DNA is TGTGCCAGCAGCCGGGACCGAGACACCGGGGAGCTGTTTTTT.

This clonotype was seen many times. The CDR3, as DNA: TGCAGCGCGGAAGAGGGACCGAACACCGGGGAGCTGTTTTTT. Amino acids: CSAEEGPNTGELFF. The chain carries TRBV29-1 and TRBJ2-2; D may correspond to TRBD1 or TRBD2 (5 bases each). The ends were cut back, 7 bases at V and 0 bases at J, with 12 bases in the middle. The length of the CDR3 is 14 residues. Germline CDR1 is SQVTM and CDR2 is ANQGSEA.

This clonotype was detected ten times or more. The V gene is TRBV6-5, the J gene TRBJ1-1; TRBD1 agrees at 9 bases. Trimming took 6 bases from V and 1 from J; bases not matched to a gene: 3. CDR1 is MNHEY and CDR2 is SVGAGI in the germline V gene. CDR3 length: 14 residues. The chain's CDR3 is CASSVQGANTEAFF. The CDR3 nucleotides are TGTGCCAGCAGCGTACAGGGGGCGAACACTGAAGCTTTCTTT.

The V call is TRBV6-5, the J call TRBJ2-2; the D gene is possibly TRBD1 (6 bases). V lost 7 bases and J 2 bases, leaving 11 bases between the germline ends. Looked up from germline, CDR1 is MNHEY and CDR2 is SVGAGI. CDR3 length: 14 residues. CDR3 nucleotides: TGTGCCAGCAATTTACAGGGAAACACCGGGGAGCTGTTTTTT. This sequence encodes CASNLQGNTGELFF.

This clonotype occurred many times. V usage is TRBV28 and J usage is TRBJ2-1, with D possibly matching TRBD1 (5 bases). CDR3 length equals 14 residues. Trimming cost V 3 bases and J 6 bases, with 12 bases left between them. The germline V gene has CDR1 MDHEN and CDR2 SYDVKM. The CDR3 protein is CASSFRDSRNEQFF. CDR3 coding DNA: TGTGCCAGCAGTTTCCGCGACAGCCGCAATGAGCAGTTCTTC. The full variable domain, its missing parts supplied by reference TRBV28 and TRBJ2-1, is DVKVTQSSRYLVKRTGEKVFLECVQDMDHENMFWYRQDPGLGLRLIYFSYDVKMKEKGDIPEGYSVSREKKERFSLILESASTNQTSMYLCASSFRDSRNEQFFGPGTRLTVL.

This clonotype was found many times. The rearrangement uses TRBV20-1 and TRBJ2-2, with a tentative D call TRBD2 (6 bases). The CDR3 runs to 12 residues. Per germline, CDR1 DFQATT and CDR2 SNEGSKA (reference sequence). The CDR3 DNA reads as TGCAGCGCTTACGGGGGTCCCGGGGAGCTGTTTTTT. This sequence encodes CSAYGGPGELFF.

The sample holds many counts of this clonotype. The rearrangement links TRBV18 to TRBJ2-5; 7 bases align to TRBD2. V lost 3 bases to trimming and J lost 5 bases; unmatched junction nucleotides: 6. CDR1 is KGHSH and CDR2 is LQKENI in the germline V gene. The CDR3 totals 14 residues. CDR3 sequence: CASSPGPGRETQYF. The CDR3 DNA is TGTGCCAGCTCACCGGGACCCGGGAGGGAGACCCAGTACTTC.

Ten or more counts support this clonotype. The chain's CDR3 is CSARQGTSALNEQFF. CDR3 in DNA: TGCAGTGCTAGACAAGGGACTAGCGCCCTCAATGAGCAGTTCTTC. The V call is TRBV20-1, the J call TRBJ2-1, with 10 bases fitting TRBD2. The trim removed 2 bases at V and 6 bases at J, leaving 7 bases unmatched. The CDR3 extends over 15 amino acids. Germline V gene sequence: CDR1 DFQATT, CDR2 SNEGSKA (reference sequence).

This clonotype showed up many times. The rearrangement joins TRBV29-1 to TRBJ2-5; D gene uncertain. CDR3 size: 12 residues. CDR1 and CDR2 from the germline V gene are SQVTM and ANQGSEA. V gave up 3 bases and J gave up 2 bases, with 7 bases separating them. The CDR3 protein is CSVEWQQETQYF. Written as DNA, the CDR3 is TGCAGCGTTGAGTGGCAGCAAGAGACCCAGTACTTC.

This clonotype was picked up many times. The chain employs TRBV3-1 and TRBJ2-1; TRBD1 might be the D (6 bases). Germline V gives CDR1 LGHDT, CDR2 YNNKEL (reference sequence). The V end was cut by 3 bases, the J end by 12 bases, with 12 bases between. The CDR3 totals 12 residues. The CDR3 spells CASSQKGTSQFF. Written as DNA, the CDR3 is TGTGCCAGCAGCCAGAAGGGGACATCGCAGTTCTTC.

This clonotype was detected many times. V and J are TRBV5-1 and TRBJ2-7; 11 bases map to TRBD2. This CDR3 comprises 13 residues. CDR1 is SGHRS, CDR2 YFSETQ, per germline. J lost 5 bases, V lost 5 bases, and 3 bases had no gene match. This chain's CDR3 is CASSSGLADEQYF. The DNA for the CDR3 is TGCGCCAGCAGTTCGGGACTAGCGGACGAGCAGTACTTC.

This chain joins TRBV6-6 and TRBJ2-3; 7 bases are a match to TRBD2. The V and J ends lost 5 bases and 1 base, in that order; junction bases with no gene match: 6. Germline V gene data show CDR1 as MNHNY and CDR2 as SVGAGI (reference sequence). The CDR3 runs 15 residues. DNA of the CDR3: TGTGCCAGCAGTCCCGGACTAGGTGGCACAGATACGCAGTATTTT. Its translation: CASSPGLGGTDTQYF.